This is a list of T cell receptor beta chains from one sample in a study of neurological immune-mediated disorders. One entry per CDR3 protein, called by TCRdb with MiXCR from the 5' RACE reads. The table includes more than 50,000 distinct CDR3 sequences, around 5% detected once. Input material: PBMCs. The receptors were gathered from a woman in her 30s with multiple sclerosis. Both conserved end residues are part of each CDR3. The D gene is left open where the match is weak. Some rows have no size entry. The others give once, few or many, or a class for an expanded clone.

V gene	CDR3 length	clone size	D gene	J gene	CDR3 protein	CDR3 DNA
TRBV5-5	15	few	TRBD1	TRBJ1-5	CASSVGQGPYQPQNF	TGTGCCAGCAGCGTGGGACAGGGACCCTATCAGCCCCAGAATTTT
TRBV7-2	16	many	TRBD1	TRBJ2-3	CASSLTGTGATDTQYF	TGTGCCAGCAGCCTTACCGGGACAGGGGCCACAGATACGCAGTATTTT
TRBV27	18	many	TRBD2	TRBJ2-3	CASSFPRAGALSTDTQYF	TGTGCCAGCAGTTTTCCGAGAGCGGGGGCCCTAAGCACAGATACGCAGTATTTT
TRBV3-1	15	many	TRBD2	TRBJ2-3	CASSQVAGGADTQYF	TGTGCCAGCAGCCAAGTAGCGGGGGGGGCAGATACGCAGTATTTT
TRBV6-1	15	NA	NA	TRBJ1-5	CASSEGTTRNQPQHF	TGTGCCAGCAGTGAAGGGACAACTCGCAATCAGCCCCAGCATTTT
TRBV29-1	14	few	TRBD1	TRBJ2-7	CSVAGTGGSNEQYF	TGCAGCGTAGCCGGGACAGGGGGCTCCAACGAGCAGTACTTC
TRBV11-2	14	many	TRBD2	TRBJ2-7	CASSSLAGTYEQYF	TGTGCCAGCAGCAGTCTAGCGGGTACCTACGAGCAGTACTTC
TRBV7-2	14	many	NA	TRBJ2-1	CASSPLGANNEQFF	TGTGCCAGCAGCCCCCTAGGAGCCAACAATGAGCAGTTCTTC
TRBV20-1	10	many	NA	TRBJ2-7	CSALGYEQYF	TGCAGTGCTCTTGGATACGAGCAGTACTTC
TRBV15	17	many	TRBD1	TRBJ2-7	CATSRILTGQVSYEQYF	TGTGCCACCAGCAGGATCTTGACGGGACAGGTATCCTACGAGCAGTACTTC
TRBV6-5	13	many	NA	TRBJ2-4	CASRTVAKNIQYF	TGTGCCAGCAGGACAGTAGCCAAAAACATTCAGTACTTC
TRBV12-3/TRBV12-4	14	many	NA	TRBJ1-5	CASRGGIGNQPQHF	TGTGCCAGCAGGGGGGGGATAGGAAATCAGCCCCAGCATTTT
TRBV7-6	14	NA	TRBD1	TRBJ1-2	CASSLEGQLYGYTF	TGTGCCAGCAGCTTAGAGGGACAGCTCTATGGCTACACCTTC
TRBV6-6	14	many	TRBD1	TRBJ2-3	CASSYGTGADTQYF	TGTGCCAGCAGTTACGGGACAGGGGCAGATACGCAGTATTTT
TRBV7-2	16	many	TRBD1	TRBJ2-2	CASSSRQGANTGELFF	TGTGCCAGCAGTTCTCGACAGGGGGCGAACACCGGGGAGCTGTTTTTT
TRBV20-1	15	many	NA	TRBJ2-3	CSAREQVTNTDTQYF	TGCAGTGCTAGAGAGCAGGTTACCAACACAGATACGCAGTATTTT
TRBV4-1	13	many	NA	TRBJ1-2	CASSQRVGYGYTF	TGCGCCAGCAGCCAAAGGGTTGGCTATGGCTACACCTTC
TRBV20-1	16	many	TRBD2	TRBJ2-1	CSAIVAGGDAYNEQFF	TGCAGTGCTATAGTAGCGGGGGGTGATGCCTACAATGAGCAGTTCTTC
TRBV3-1	12	NA	NA	TRBJ2-7	CASSQRSYEQYF	TGTGCCAGCAGCCAGCGCTCCTACGAGCAGTACTTC
TRBV20-1	12	few	NA	TRBJ1-5	CSARLSNQPQHF	TGCAGTGCCAGGCTCAGCAATCAGCCCCAGCATTTT
TRBV29-1	19	many	TRBD1	TRBJ2-1	CSVEDRYRTRDRGENEQFF	TGCAGCGTTGAAGATCGTTATAGGACCCGGGACAGGGGGGAGAATGAGCAGTTCTTC
TRBV13	14	few	NA	TRBJ1-1	CASSFVTDNTEAFF	TGTGCCAGCAGCTTCGTGACGGACAACACTGAAGCTTTCTTT
TRBV12-3/TRBV12-4	15	many	TRBD1	TRBJ1-1	CAISLLGQGATEAFF	TGTGCCATCTCCCTTTTGGGACAGGGGGCCACTGAAGCTTTCTTT
TRBV3-1	14	many	TRBD1	TRBJ1-5	CASSLTGGGGPQHF	TGTGCCAGCAGCCTCACAGGGGGCGGTGGGCCCCAGCATTTT
TRBV27	21	many	NA	TRBJ1-2	CASSPYGGFGAGHRGAEGYTF	TGTGCCAGCAGTCCCTACGGGGGATTTGGGGCGGGACATCGGGGGGCAGAGGGCTACACCTTC
TRBV23-1	15	many	TRBD1	TRBJ1-4	CASSRTGTGNEKLFF	TGCGCCAGCAGTCGAACCGGGACAGGGAATGAAAAACTGTTTTTT
TRBV20-1	16	few	TRBD1	TRBJ1-5	CSASRGTDLSNQPQNF	TGCAGTGCTAGTCGCGGGACAGACCTTAGCAATCAGCCCCAGAATTTT
TRBV20-1	15	many	TRBD2	TRBJ2-2	CSARNSGLPRGELFF	TGCAGTGCTAGAAATAGCGGGCTACCCAGGGGGGAGCTGTTTTTT
TRBV5-1	15	NA	NA	TRBJ2-7	CASSLGSGIPYEQYF	TGCGCCAGCAGCTTGGGTAGCGGTATCCCCTACGAGCAGTACTTC
TRBV15	15	many	TRBD1	TRBJ1-3	CATSRGQGARNTIYF	TGTGCCACCAGCAGAGGACAGGGGGCTCGAAACACCATATATTTT
TRBV4-2	12	many	NA	TRBJ1-2	CASSQETYGYTF	TGTGCCAGCAGCCAAGAAACCTATGGCTACACCTTC
TRBV25-1	10	many	NA	TRBJ1-3	CASPGNTIYF	TGTGCCAGCCCTGGAAACACCATATATTTT
TRBV27	16	NA	NA	TRBJ1-5	CASSLSGRGIGQPQNF	TGTGCCAGCAGTTTATCAGGCAGGGGTATAGGTCAGCCCCAGAATTTT
TRBV3-1	16	few	NA	TRBJ2-3	CASSQDQGGGTDTQYF	TGTGCCAGCAGCCAAGATCAGGGGGGGGGCACAGATACGCAGTATTTT
TRBV12-3/TRBV12-4	13	medium-sized	NA	TRBJ2-7	CASSPGQTYEQYF	TGTGCCAGCAGCCCCGGACAGACCTACGAGCAGTACTTC
TRBV12-3/TRBV12-4	13	many	NA	TRBJ1-5	CASSFGANQPQHF	TGTGCCAGCAGTTTTGGAGCTAATCAGCCCCAGCATTTT
TRBV3-1	14	many	NA	TRBJ1-2	CASSLEGWDYGYTF	TGTGCCAGCAGCCTCGAGGGCTGGGACTATGGCTACACCTTC
TRBV3-1	12	many	NA	TRBJ2-1	CASSPTSYEQFF	TGTGCCAGCAGCCCTACTAGTTATGAGCAGTTCTTC
TRBV29-1	14	NA	TRBD1	TRBJ1-1	CSVEGGQGDTEAFF	TGCAGCGTTGAAGGGGGACAGGGGGACACTGAAGCTTTCTTT
TRBV15	15	many	NA	TRBJ1-3	CATSRDLGLGNTIYF	TGTGCCACCAGCAGAGATTTGGGACTCGGAAACACCATATATTTT
TRBV10-3	16	many	TRBD2	TRBJ2-1	CAISESASGAFNEQFF	TGTGCCATCAGTGAGTCGGCTAGCGGGGCCTTCAATGAGCAGTTCTTC
TRBV20-1	12	many	NA	TRBJ1-1	CSALQGSSEAFF	TGCAGTGCTTTGCAGGGGAGCTCTGAAGCTTTCTTT
TRBV10-3	16	many	TRBD1	TRBJ2-1	CAISESWGQGVNEQFF	TGTGCCATCAGTGAGTCCTGGGGTCAGGGGGTTAATGAGCAGTTCTTC
TRBV12-3/TRBV12-4	13	NA	NA	TRBJ1-1	CASSFGRNTEDFF	TGTGCCAGCAGTTTTGGGAGGAACACTGAAGATTTCTTT
TRBV10-3	14	many	TRBD2	TRBJ2-2	CASTGTSATGELFF	TGTGCCTCAACCGGGACTAGCGCTACCGGGGAGCTGTTTTTT
TRBV29-1	15	NA	TRBD1	TRBJ2-3	CSVGLAGGLGDTQYF	TGCAGCGTTGGTTTGGCAGGGGGATTGGGAGATACGCAGTATTTT
TRBV12-3/TRBV12-4	14	NA	NA	TRBJ1-2	CASSLSGSVDGYTF	TGTGCCAGCAGTTTATCCGGGTCTGTAGATGGCTACACCTTC
TRBV12-3/TRBV12-4	12	many	NA	TRBJ2-2	CASSYSAGELFF	TGTGCCAGCAGTTACAGTGCCGGGGAGCTGTTTTTT
TRBV20-1	16	many	TRBD2	TRBJ2-1	CSAREGSGGLYNEQFF	TGCAGTGCTAGAGAAGGAAGCGGGGGACTCTACAATGAGCAGTTCTTC
TRBV9	15	many	NA	TRBJ2-1	CASSVATGAGDEQFF	TGTGCCAGCAGCGTAGCTACGGGGGCCGGGGATGAGCAGTTCTTC
TRBV7-9	15	NA	TRBD1	TRBJ2-3	CASSLRQGDQVTQYF	TGTGCCAGCAGCTTGCGACAGGGTGATCAAGTTACGCAGTATTTT
TRBV2	14	few	NA	TRBJ2-1	CASSVLTSVDEQFF	TGTGCCAGCAGTGTGTTGACAAGTGTAGATGAGCAGTTCTTC
TRBV11-2	18	few	NA	TRBJ1-1	CASSLGRAFLSPITEAFF	TGTGCCAGCAGCTTAGGGCGGGCATTCCTATCCCCCATCACTGAAGCTTTCTTT